The 9 T cell receptor beta chains in this list originate from one sample, sequenced in a study of T cell responses to AZD1222 COVID-19 vaccine. Profiled with immunoSEQ multiplex PCR; TCRdb holds only in-frame clones, not every one. The sample includes 150,000 or so clones, approximately 90% of them seen just once. The specimen was peripheral blood, collected on day 0 of AZD1222 vaccination. The receptors here all came from an adult in good health.

This clone turned up a few times. V usage is TRBV19 and J usage is TRBJ2-7; TRBD2 agrees at 7 bases. V gave up 5 bases and J gave up 1 base; unmatched junction bases: 11. This CDR3 comprises 16 residues. Germline loops: CDR1 LNHDA, CDR2 SQIVND (reference sequence). The CDR3 here is CASSPRGSGASYEQYF. CDR3 DNA sequence: TGTGCCAGTAGTCCACGTGGGAGCGGGGCATCCTACGAGCAGTACTTC.

This rearrangement joins TRBV19 to TRBJ1-5, with D possibly TRBD1 on 5 matching bases. V lost 3 bases and J 9 bases, leaving 21 bases between the germline ends. The germline V gene encodes CDR1 LNHDA and CDR2 SQIVND (reference sequence). This CDR3 is built from 16 residues. For the CDR3, the DNA is TGTGCCAGTAGTATGAAGTGGGACCCATTGGGGGGGCCCCAGCATTTT. Amino acid sequence: CASSMKWDPLGGPQHF.

The chain combines TRBV6-5 with TRBJ1-3, with a possible D match to TRBD1 (5 bases). The CDR3 extends over 16 amino acids. CDR1 is MNHEY, CDR2 SVGAGI, per germline. Trimming pared 0 bases from V and 2 bases from J, leaving 11 bases between. The CDR3 DNA reads TGTGCCAGCAGTTACTCGGGGGGTCTCCCTGGAAACACCATATATTTT. Protein: CASSYSGGLPGNTIYF.

The chain links TRBV20-1 to TRBJ2-5; D gene uncertain. With 4 bases removed from V and 5 bases from J, the gap between germline ends came to 8 bases. The germline CDR1 and CDR2 sequences are DFQATT and SNEGSKA (reference sequence). This CDR3 has 11 amino acids. In DNA, the CDR3 is TGCAGTGCTACTAGTGTCGAGACCCAGTACTTC. This encodes CSATSVETQYF.

The chain has TRBV5-8 and TRBJ1-1; D is perhaps TRBD1 (6 bases). The V gene lost 0 bases and the J gene lost 1 base, with 10 bases spanning the gap. Germline CDR1 reads SGHTS; CDR2 reads YDEGEE. This CDR3 contains 15 residues. For the CDR3, the DNA is TGTGCCAGCAGCTTGGAAGGGGGAGCGAACACTGAAGCTTTCTTT. This gives the protein CASSLEGGANTEAFF. Full variable domain (missing parts from reference TRBV5-8 and TRBJ1-1): EAGVTQSPTHLIKTRGQQATLRCSPISGHTSVYWYQQALGLGLQFLLWYDEGEERNRGNFPPRFSGRQFPNYSSELNVNALELEDSALYLCASSLEGGANTEAFFGQGTRLTVV.

The chain employs TRBV27 and TRBJ2-1; TRBD2 aligns across 8 bases. The CDR3 sequence is 13 residues long. Germline trimming cut 7 bases from V and 12 bases from J; bases unmatched to any gene: 11. CDR1 is MNHEY and CDR2 is SMNVEV in the germline V gene (reference sequence). CDR3 residues: CASKGPGTSLQFF. The CDR3 DNA reads as TGTGCCAGCAAGGGGCCCGGGACTAGTTTGCAGTTCTTC.

The J gene is TRBJ1-1, the V gene TRBV6-5, with D tentatively TRBD1 (6 bases). Trimming left V 0 bases short and J 11 bases short, with 16 bases between. The germline V gene encodes CDR1 MNHEY and CDR2 SVGAGI. The CDR3 has 14 residues. The CDR3 coding sequence is TGTGCCAGCAGTTACTCTACAGGGAGAGGAACGGCTTTCTTT. Translating it yields CASSYSTGRGTAFF.

The chain links TRBV6-2 or TRBV6-3 to TRBJ2-7; D is unclear. With 5 bases removed from V and 4 bases from J, the gap between germline ends came to 6 bases. Germline V lookup: CDR1 MNHEY, CDR2 SVGEGT. The CDR3 is made up of 11 amino acids. DNA of the CDR3: TGTGCCAGCAGTGTTTCATACGAGCAGTACTTC. As protein: CASSVSYEQYF.

This clone appeared once. The chain uses TRBV2 and TRBJ2-1; TRBD2 agrees at 10 bases. This CDR3 comprises 16 residues. V lost 1 base, J lost 3 bases, and 3 bases stayed unmatched. Germline CDR1 SNHLY, CDR2 FYNNEI. This chain's CDR3 is CASSEGRLAGYNEQFF. For the CDR3, the DNA is TGTGCCAGCAGTGAAGGTAGACTAGCGGGCTACAATGAGCAGTTCTTC.